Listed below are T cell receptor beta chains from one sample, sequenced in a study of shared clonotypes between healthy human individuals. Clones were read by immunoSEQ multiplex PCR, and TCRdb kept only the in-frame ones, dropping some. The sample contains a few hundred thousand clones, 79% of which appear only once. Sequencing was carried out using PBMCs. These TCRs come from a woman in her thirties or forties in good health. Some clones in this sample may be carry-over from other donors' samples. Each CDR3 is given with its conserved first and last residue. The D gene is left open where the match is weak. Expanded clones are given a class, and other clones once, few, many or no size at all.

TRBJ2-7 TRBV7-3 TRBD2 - CASRSRTSGAYEQYF TGTGCCAGCAGGTCACGGACTAGCGGCGCCTACGAGCAGTACTTC
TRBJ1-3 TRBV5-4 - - CASSLMAEGNTIYF TGTGCCAGCAGCTTGATGGCCGAAGGAAACACCATATATTTT
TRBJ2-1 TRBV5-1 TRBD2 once CASSALGGSGSSYNEQFF TGCGCCAGCAGCGCATTGGGGGGTAGCGGGAGTTCTTACAATGAGCAGTTCTTC
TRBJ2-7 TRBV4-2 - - CASSQSYEQYF TGTGCCAGCAGCCAAAGCTACGAGCAGTACTTC
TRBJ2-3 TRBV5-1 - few CATSELPSTDTQYF TGCGCCACCTCGGAACTCCCTAGCACAGATACGCAGTATTTT
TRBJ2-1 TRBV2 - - CASSLFSVGSEQFF TGTGCCAGCAGTCTTTTCTCTGTGGGGAGTGAGCAGTTCTTC
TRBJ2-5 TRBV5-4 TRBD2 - CASSLRLAGAQETQYF TGTGCCAGCAGCTTGAGGCTAGCGGGAGCCCAAGAGACCCAGTACTTC
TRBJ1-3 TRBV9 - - CASSALVYLSGNTIYF TGTGCCAGCAGCGCCCTAGTGTATCTCTCTGGAAACACCATATATTTT
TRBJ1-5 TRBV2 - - CASSEKGYSNQPQHF TGTGCCAGCAGTGAGAAGGGTTATAGCAATCAGCCCCAGCATTTT
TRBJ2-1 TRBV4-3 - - CASSQGGVSNEQFF TGCGCCAGCAGCCAAGGCGGAGTCTCAAATGAGCAGTTCTTC
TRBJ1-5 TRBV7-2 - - CASSPDQVNQPQHF TGTGCCAGCAGCCCCGACCAAGTTAATCAGCCCCAGCATTTT
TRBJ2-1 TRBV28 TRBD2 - CASHGGSYNEQFF TGTGCCAGCCACGGGGGGTCCTACAATGAGCAGTTCTTC
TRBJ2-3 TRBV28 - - CASSPHRDTQYF TGTGCCAGCAGTCCACATAGGGATACGCAGTATTTT
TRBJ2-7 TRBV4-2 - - CASSQVSSFHEQYF TGTGCCAGCAGCCAAGTTTCTAGCTTCCACGAGCAGTACTTC
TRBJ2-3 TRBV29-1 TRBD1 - CSVEAGRAGGDTQYF TGCAGCGTTGAGGCAGGCAGGGCAGGGGGAGATACGCAGTATTTT
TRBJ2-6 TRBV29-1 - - CSASSGANVLTF TGCAGCGCAAGCTCTGGGGCCAACGTCCTGACTTTC
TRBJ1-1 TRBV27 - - CASRRNTEAFF TGTGCCAGTCGACGGAACACTGAAGCTTTCTTT
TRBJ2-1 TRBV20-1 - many CSALYNEQFF TGCAGTGCTCTTTACAATGAGCAGTTCTTC
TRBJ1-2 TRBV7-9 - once CASSLDGTPRGYTF TGTGCCAGCAGCTTAGATGGGACACCGCGGGGCTACACCTTC
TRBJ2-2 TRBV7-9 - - CASQQVGPGELFF TGTGCCAGCCAGCAAGTGGGCCCCGGGGAGCTGTTTTTT
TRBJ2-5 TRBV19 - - CASSGPYQETQYF TGTGCCAGCTCCGGGCCATACCAAGAGACCCAGTACTTC
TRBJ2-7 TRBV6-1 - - CASSDIGVYGNEQYF TGTGCCAGCAGTGATATAGGAGTGTATGGTAACGAGCAGTACTTC
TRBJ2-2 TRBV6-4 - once CASRQGNTGELFF TGTGCCAGCAGGCAGGGAAACACCGGGGAGCTGTTTTTT
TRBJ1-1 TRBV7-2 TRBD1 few CASSLQGEGTEAFF TGTGCCAGCAGCTTACAGGGGGAGGGCACTGAAGCTTTCTTT
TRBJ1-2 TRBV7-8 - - CASRLGANYGYTF TGTGCCAGCAGGTTGGGCGCCAACTATGGCTACACCTTC
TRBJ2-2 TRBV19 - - CASSIGWAGEIGELFF TGTGCCAGTAGTATCGGTTGGGCCGGGGAGATCGGGGAGCTGTTTTTT
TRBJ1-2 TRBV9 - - CASSDGTTTDGYTF TGTGCCAGCAGCGACGGGACAACGACGGACGGCTACACCTTC
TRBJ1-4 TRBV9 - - CASSPGAGRIGEKLFF TGTGCCAGCAGCCCAGGGGCGGGGAGGATAGGAGAAAAACTGTTTTTT
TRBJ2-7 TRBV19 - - CASSRQSTYEQYF TGTGCCAGTAGTAGACAGAGCACCTACGAGCAGTACTTC
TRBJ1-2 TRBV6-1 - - CASSEATGLRGYTF TGTGCCAGCAGTGAAGCAACAGGGTTGAGGGGCTACACCTTC
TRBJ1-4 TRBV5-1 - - CASSFSGRTATNEKLFF TGCGCCAGCAGCTTTTCCGGACGGACCGCAACTAATGAAAAACTGTTTTTT